The entry below describes one T cell receptor (beta chain). Its antigen is as yet unknown. The CDR3 is 11 residues long. Germline V gene sequence: CDR1 DFQATT, CDR2 SNEGSKA (reference sequence). The V gene lost 0 bases and the J gene lost 8 bases, with 7 bases spanning the gap. TCRB transcripts that were expressed got sequenced, as all of the isolated RNA had been reverse transcribed. TCRdb's table, derived via immunoSEQ multiplex PCR, lists solely in-frame clones and lacks some. Of around 310,000 clones listed, more than 9.5% are singletons. The data are from a study of beta chain features in type 1 diabetes. Overall study findings and caveats: Over-representation of high TCR-expressing cells was a possible consequence of cDNA sequencing.

This chain connects TRBV20-1 to TRBJ1-2; D is unclear. Input material: naive CD4+ T cells from blood. The source of this sequence is a woman aged 30 to 39 in good health. CDR3 protein: CSAREAGGYTF. CDR3 nucleotides: TGCAGTGCTAGAGAGGCAGGCGGCTACACCTTC.